This is a list of T cell receptor beta chains from one sample in a study of cytomegalovirus exposure and HLA in healthy donors. Generated by immunoSEQ multiplex PCR, the TCRdb table keeps only in-frame clones and is missing some. The table has 36,000 or so clones, roughly 84% seen once. The sequenced material came from PBMCs. These receptors all stem from a woman aged 18 to 35 in good health and CMV-seronegative. Each CDR3 is given with its conserved first and last residue. The D gene is left open where the match is weak. Some rows have no size entry. The others give once, few or many, or a class for an expanded clone.

d_call: NA; j_call: TRBJ2-7; v_call: TRBV14; clone_size: NA; cdr3_nt: TGTGCCAGCAGCCAAGAAAGGAGGCAGCACTACGAGCAGTACTTC; cdr3_aa: CASSQERRQHYEQYF
d_call: TRBD1; j_call: TRBJ1-4; v_call: TRBV27; clone_size: NA; cdr3_nt: TGTGCCAGCTCTACCGGGACAGGGGGCTCAAAACTGTTTTTT; cdr3_aa: CASSTGTGGSKLFF
d_call: NA; j_call: TRBJ2-7; v_call: TRBV7-6; clone_size: NA; cdr3_nt: TGTGCCAGCAGCAAAACAGGCGTCTACGAGCAGTACTTC; cdr3_aa: CASSKTGVYEQYF
d_call: TRBD1; j_call: TRBJ2-1; v_call: TRBV6-1; clone_size: few; cdr3_nt: TGTGCCAGCAGGATGGACAGGGTGGGCTACAATGAGCAGTTCTTC; cdr3_aa: CASRMDRVGYNEQFF
d_call: NA; j_call: TRBJ2-7; v_call: TRBV6-1; clone_size: NA; cdr3_nt: TGTGCCAGCAAATCAGGGGCGTCCCTCTACGAGCAGTACTTC; cdr3_aa: CASKSGASLYEQYF
d_call: TRBD2; j_call: TRBJ2-3; v_call: TRBV7-2; clone_size: NA; cdr3_nt: TGTGCCAGCAGCTTAGGGGGACTAGGTACGCAGTATTTT; cdr3_aa: CASSLGGLGTQYF
d_call: TRBD2; j_call: TRBJ2-2; v_call: TRBV6-1; clone_size: NA; cdr3_nt: TGTGCCAGCAGTGTCTTATTAGCGGGGGGCACCGGGGAGCTGTTTTTT; cdr3_aa: CASSVLLAGGTGELFF
d_call: TRBD2; j_call: TRBJ2-7; v_call: TRBV5-4; clone_size: NA; cdr3_nt: TGTGCCAGCAGCGCCCCCCCCGGGGCGGGAGATAACTACGAGCAGTACTTC; cdr3_aa: CASSAPPGAGDNYEQYF
d_call: TRBD2; j_call: TRBJ2-1; v_call: TRBV27; clone_size: NA; cdr3_nt: TGTGCCAGCAGTCCACTAGCGGGAGTTTTATTTAGCCCGTTCTTC; cdr3_aa: CASSPLAGVLFSPFF
d_call: TRBD1; j_call: TRBJ2-3; v_call: TRBV27; clone_size: NA; cdr3_nt: TGTGCCAGCAGTCAGGCGACAGGGGCCGGGGATCATACGCAGTATTTT; cdr3_aa: CASSQATGAGDHTQYF
d_call: TRBD1; j_call: TRBJ1-4; v_call: TRBV6-1; clone_size: NA; cdr3_nt: TGTGCCAGCAGGGACCGACAGGGAGCGGATGAAAAACTGTTTTTT; cdr3_aa: CASRDRQGADEKLFF
d_call: TRBD1; j_call: TRBJ2-1; v_call: TRBV28; clone_size: NA; cdr3_nt: TGTGCCAGCAGTCCCCGGACAGGGGAATCCTACAATGAGCAGTTCTTC; cdr3_aa: CASSPRTGESYNEQFF
d_call: NA; j_call: TRBJ2-2; v_call: TRBV18; clone_size: NA; cdr3_nt: TGTGCCAGCTCACCGATGACTAGAGGGGAGCTGTTTTTT; cdr3_aa: CASSPMTRGELFF
d_call: NA; j_call: TRBJ1-5; v_call: TRBV5-5; clone_size: NA; cdr3_nt: TGTGCCAGCAGCCTCGGGACGACGGGGGGGGCCCAGCATTTT; cdr3_aa: CASSLGTTGGAQHF
d_call: TRBD2; j_call: TRBJ2-1; v_call: TRBV9; clone_size: NA; cdr3_nt: TGTGCCAGCAGCGTAGTGGGGACTAGCGGATACAATGAGCAGTTCTTC; cdr3_aa: CASSVVGTSGYNEQFF
d_call: NA; j_call: TRBJ2-1; v_call: TRBV6-4; clone_size: once; cdr3_nt: TGTGCCAGCAGTGACTCCGGAGACCCCTACAATGAGCAGTTCTTC; cdr3_aa: CASSDSGDPYNEQFF
d_call: TRBD1; j_call: TRBJ1-2; v_call: TRBV7-2; clone_size: NA; cdr3_nt: TGTGCCAGCACCGCGACAGGGAAAAACTATGGCTACCCCTTC; cdr3_aa: CASTATGKNYGYPF
d_call: NA; j_call: TRBJ2-7; v_call: TRBV7-3; clone_size: NA; cdr3_nt: TGTGCCAGCAGCCCGTCGTCCCAAACCGAGCAGTACTTC; cdr3_aa: CASSPSSQTEQYF
d_call: NA; j_call: TRBJ2-7; v_call: TRBV7-2; clone_size: NA; cdr3_nt: TGTGCCAGCAGCTTATCGGCAGGGTCCTACGAGCAGTACTTC; cdr3_aa: CASSLSAGSYEQYF
d_call: TRBD2; j_call: TRBJ2-7; v_call: TRBV7-2; clone_size: NA; cdr3_nt: TGTGCCAGCAGCCCTAGCGGTGCGACCTACGAGCAGTACTTC; cdr3_aa: CASSPSGATYEQYF
d_call: NA; j_call: TRBJ1-2; v_call: TRBV6-5; clone_size: NA; cdr3_nt: TGTGCCAGCAGGGCTCTCGGGGACTATGGCTACACCTTC; cdr3_aa: CASRALGDYGYTF
d_call: NA; j_call: TRBJ2-3; v_call: TRBV27; clone_size: NA; cdr3_nt: TGTGCCAGCAGTTTCGAGGGCACAGATACGCAGTATTTT; cdr3_aa: CASSFEGTDTQYF
d_call: NA; j_call: TRBJ2-2; v_call: TRBV29-1; clone_size: NA; cdr3_nt: TGCAGCGTTTCTGATAGCGGAATGGACGGGGAGCTGTTTTTT; cdr3_aa: CSVSDSGMDGELFF
d_call: TRBD1; j_call: TRBJ1-1; v_call: TRBV11-3; clone_size: NA; cdr3_nt: TGTGCCAGCGGGACAGACCAGAACACTGAAGCTTTCTTT; cdr3_aa: CASGTDQNTEAFF
d_call: NA; j_call: TRBJ2-1; v_call: TRBV11-3; clone_size: NA; cdr3_nt: TGTGCCAGCAGCTTAGGAGGTGAGCAGTTCTTC; cdr3_aa: CASSLGGEQFF
d_call: NA; j_call: TRBJ1-1; v_call: TRBV28; clone_size: once; cdr3_nt: TGTGCCAGCAGTTCCATGAAACGGGGGATAACGGGCACTGAAGCTTTCTTT; cdr3_aa: CASSSMKRGITGTEAFF
d_call: NA; j_call: TRBJ1-5; v_call: TRBV19; clone_size: NA; cdr3_nt: TGTGCCAGTAGTATGACAGCATTCAATCAGCCCCAGCATTTT; cdr3_aa: CASSMTAFNQPQHF
d_call: TRBD2; j_call: TRBJ2-3; v_call: TRBV2; clone_size: NA; cdr3_nt: TGTGCCAGCAGTGTCCTAGCGGGGTCTCTGGATACGCAGTATTTT; cdr3_aa: CASSVLAGSLDTQYF
d_call: NA; j_call: TRBJ1-2; v_call: TRBV19; clone_size: once; cdr3_nt: TGTGCCAGTAGTTTTTCCTCCAGCTATGGCTACACCTTC; cdr3_aa: CASSFSSSYGYTF
d_call: TRBD1; j_call: TRBJ1-1; v_call: TRBV9; clone_size: NA; cdr3_nt: TGTGCCAGCAGCGTGACGGGAACAGGGGGTGGAACTGAAGCTTTCTTT; cdr3_aa: CASSVTGTGGGTEAFF
d_call: NA; j_call: TRBJ1-6; v_call: TRBV2; clone_size: NA; cdr3_nt: TGTGCCAGCGGACGGAGGACAGACAATTCACCCCTCAACTTT; cdr3_aa: CASGRRTDNSPLNF
d_call: NA; j_call: TRBJ1-5; v_call: TRBV5-6; clone_size: NA; cdr3_nt: TGTGCCAGCAGCTTGTTCGAGAGGAGCCAGCCCCAGCATTTT; cdr3_aa: CASSLFERSQPQHF
d_call: TRBD1; j_call: TRBJ1-1; v_call: TRBV4-1; clone_size: once; cdr3_nt: TGCGCCAGCAGCCCCGGAGGCAGACAGGGGGACACTGAAGCTTTCTTT; cdr3_aa: CASSPGGRQGDTEAFF
d_call: NA; j_call: TRBJ1-1; v_call: TRBV6-6; clone_size: NA; cdr3_nt: TGTGCCAGCACCTTATCGGGGTGGACTGAAGCTTTCTTT; cdr3_aa: CASTLSGWTEAFF
d_call: TRBD1; j_call: TRBJ1-2; v_call: TRBV7-9; clone_size: once; cdr3_nt: TGTGCCAGCAGCTTAGCGCCAACAGGGGGCTATGGCTACCCCTTC; cdr3_aa: CASSLAPTGGYGYPF
d_call: TRBD1; j_call: TRBJ2-2; v_call: TRBV10-3; clone_size: NA; cdr3_nt: TGTGCCATCAGCCCCGGGACAGGGGCGCAAATGGTCACCGGGGAGCTGTTTTTT; cdr3_aa: CAISPGTGAQMVTGELFF
d_call: NA; j_call: TRBJ2-5; v_call: TRBV28; clone_size: NA; cdr3_nt: TGTGCCAGCAGTCCTACGGGAATGCGGCAAGAGACCCAGTACTTC; cdr3_aa: CASSPTGMRQETQYF
d_call: NA; j_call: TRBJ2-7; v_call: TRBV6-5; clone_size: few; cdr3_nt: TGTGCCAGCAGGGGCGACGGGCGGGCCTACGAGCAGTACTTC; cdr3_aa: CASRGDGRAYEQYF
d_call: NA; j_call: TRBJ2-1; v_call: TRBV4-1; clone_size: NA; cdr3_nt: TGCGCCAGCAGCCAAAGGACTAAGAAGGATGAGCAGTTCTTC; cdr3_aa: CASSQRTKKDEQFF
d_call: TRBD2; j_call: TRBJ2-1; v_call: TRBV5-4; clone_size: NA; cdr3_nt: TGTGCCAGCAGCTTGGCCGAGGCGCGGGGGGCTGGAAATGAGCAGTTCTTC; cdr3_aa: CASSLAEARGAGNEQFF